The present entry profiles one T cell receptor beta chain with its context. Its antigen is undetermined. This sample was taken from a study of cytomegalovirus exposure and HLA in healthy donors. Study-wide findings and caveats: Later work found that TCR association rates differed between HLA loci; DRB1 had the most and HLA-C the fewest.

Researchers ran the PCR with 60 Vbeta and 13 Jbeta primers. Assay: immunoSEQ multiplex PCR; the TCRdb copy retains only in-frame clones and omits some. This table holds around 50,000 clones. What was sequenced was PBMCs. The TCR sequence derives from a female donor in good health and CMV-seronegative.

CDR3 sequence reads: CASSSRGPGETQYF. The CDR3 bases are TGTGCCAGCAGCTCCAGGGGGCCTGGAGAGACCCAGTACTTC. J is TRBJ2-5 and V is TRBV7-6, with 8 bases identical to TRBD1. Germline V lookup: CDR1 SGHVS, CDR2 FNYEAQ. The CDR3 sequence is 14 residues long. Trimming removed 4 bases from V and 4 bases from J; junction bases left unmatched: 5.